This T cell receptor (beta chain) was sequenced during a study of HIV-infected children after antiretroviral therapy interruption. Study-level information: Continuous-treatment children had median age around 8 years, interruption approximately 8.8 years. For the interruption arm, samples span week 0 through about 3 years after study end.

Study-wide points: After treatment interruption started, naive CD4+ CDR3 overlap across time points dropped.

The V end lost 3 bases, the J end lost 4 bases, and 8 bases lay between the germline ends. In germline, CDR1 is LGHDT, CDR2 YNNKEL (reference sequence). This CDR3 is built from 13 residues. This sample's treatment: PENTA 11 planned treatment interruption arm or continuous ART arm. Sorting from thawed PBMCs isolated naive CD4+ CD45RA+ CD45RO- T cells. Unique molecular identifiers were included in an RNA-based 3' RACE TCR library. TCRdb passed the 3' RACE reads through MiXCR, listing each CDR3 protein once. The table includes about 86,000 distinct CDR3 sequences, 6.9% detected once. As regards this clonotype: No antigen is known for it.

This TCR came from a pool of human donors with HIV. The chain recombines TRBV3-1 with TRBJ2-3, with D possibly TRBD2 on 5 matching bases. Sequenced here: CD45RA+ CD4+ T cells from PBMCs, pooled from several time points, sampled from a donor given antiretroviral therapy, either interrupted or continuous. The subset was: naive CD4+ CD45RA+ CD45RO- T cells. CDR3 protein: CASSQVRADTQYF. CDR3 coding DNA: TGTGCCAGCAGCCAGGTGAGGGCAGATACGCAGTATTTT.